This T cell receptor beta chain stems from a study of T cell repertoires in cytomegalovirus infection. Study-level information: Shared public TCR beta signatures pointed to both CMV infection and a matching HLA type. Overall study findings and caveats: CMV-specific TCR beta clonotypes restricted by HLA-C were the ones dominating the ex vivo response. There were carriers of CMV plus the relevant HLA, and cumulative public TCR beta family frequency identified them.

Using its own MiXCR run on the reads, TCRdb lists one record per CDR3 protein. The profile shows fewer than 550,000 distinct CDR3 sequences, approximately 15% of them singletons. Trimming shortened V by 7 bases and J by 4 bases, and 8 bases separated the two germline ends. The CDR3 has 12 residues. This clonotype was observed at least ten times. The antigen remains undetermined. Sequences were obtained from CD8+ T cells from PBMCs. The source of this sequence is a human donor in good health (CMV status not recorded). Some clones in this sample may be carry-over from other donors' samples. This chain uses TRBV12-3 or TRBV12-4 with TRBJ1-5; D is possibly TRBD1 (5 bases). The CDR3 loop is CASKEGNQPQHF. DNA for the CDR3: TGTGCCAGCAAGGAGGGGAATCAGCCCCAGCATTTT.